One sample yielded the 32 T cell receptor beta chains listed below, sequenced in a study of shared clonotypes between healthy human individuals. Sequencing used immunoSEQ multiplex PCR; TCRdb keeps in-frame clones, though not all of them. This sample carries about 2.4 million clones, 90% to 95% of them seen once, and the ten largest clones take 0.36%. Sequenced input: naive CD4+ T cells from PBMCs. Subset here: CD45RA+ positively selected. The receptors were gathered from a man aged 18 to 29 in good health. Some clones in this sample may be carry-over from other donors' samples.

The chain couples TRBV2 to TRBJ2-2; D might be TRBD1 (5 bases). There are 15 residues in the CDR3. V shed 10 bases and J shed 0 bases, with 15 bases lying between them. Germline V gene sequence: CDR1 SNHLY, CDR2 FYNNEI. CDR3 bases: TGTGCCACCGCACGCGACAGCGCGAACACCGGGGAGCTGTTTTTT. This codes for CATARDSANTGELFF.

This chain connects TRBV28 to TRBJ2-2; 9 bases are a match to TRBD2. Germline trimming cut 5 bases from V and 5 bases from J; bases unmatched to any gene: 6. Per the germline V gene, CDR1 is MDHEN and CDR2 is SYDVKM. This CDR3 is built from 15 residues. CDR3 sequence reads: CASSQGLAGTGELFF. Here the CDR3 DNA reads TGTGCCAGCAGTCAGGGACTAGCAGGTACCGGGGAGCTGTTTTTT. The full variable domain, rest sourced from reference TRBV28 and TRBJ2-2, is DVKVTQSSRYLVKRTGEKVFLECVQDMDHENMFWYRQDPGLGLRLIYFSYDVKMKEKGDIPEGYSVSREKKERFSLILESASTNQTSMYLCASSQGLAGTGELFFGEGSRLTVL.

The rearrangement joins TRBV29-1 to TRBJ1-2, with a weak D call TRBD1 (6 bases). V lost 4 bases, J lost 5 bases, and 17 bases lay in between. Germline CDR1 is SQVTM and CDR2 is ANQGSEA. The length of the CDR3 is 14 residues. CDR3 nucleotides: TGCAGCGTTGGGTCATTCACAGGGTTGTATGGCTACACCTTC. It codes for CSVGSFTGLYGYTF.

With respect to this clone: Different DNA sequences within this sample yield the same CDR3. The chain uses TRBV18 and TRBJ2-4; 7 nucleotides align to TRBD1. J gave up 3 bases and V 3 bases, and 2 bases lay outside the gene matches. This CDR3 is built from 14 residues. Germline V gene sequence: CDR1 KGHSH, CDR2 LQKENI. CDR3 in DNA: TGTGCCAGCTCACCCCGGGACAGCAAAAACATTCAGTACTTC. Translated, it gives CASSPRDSKNIQYF.

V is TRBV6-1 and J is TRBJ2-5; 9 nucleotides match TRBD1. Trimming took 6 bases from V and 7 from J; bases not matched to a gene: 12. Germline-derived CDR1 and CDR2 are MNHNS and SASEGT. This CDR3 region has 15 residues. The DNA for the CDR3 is TGTGCCAGCAGGGGCCCGGGACAGGGCTCGGGGACCCAGTACTTC. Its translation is CASRGPGQGSGTQYF.

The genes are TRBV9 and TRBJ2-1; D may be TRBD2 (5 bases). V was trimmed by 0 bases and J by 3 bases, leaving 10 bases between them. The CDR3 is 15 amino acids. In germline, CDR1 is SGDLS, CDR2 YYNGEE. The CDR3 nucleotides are TGTGCCAGCAGCGTAGGGAGCGGCTTCTACAATGAGCAGTTCTTC. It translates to CASSVGSGFYNEQFF. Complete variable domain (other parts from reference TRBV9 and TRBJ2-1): DSGVTQTPKHLITATGQRVTLRCSPRSGDLSVYWYQQSLDQGLQFLIQYYNGEERAKGNILERFSAQQFPDLHSELNLSSLELGDSALYFCASSVGSGFYNEQFFGPGTRLTVL.

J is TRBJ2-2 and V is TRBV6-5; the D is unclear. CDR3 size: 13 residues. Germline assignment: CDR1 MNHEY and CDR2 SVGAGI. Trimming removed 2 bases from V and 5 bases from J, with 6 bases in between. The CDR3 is CASSYGWTGELFF. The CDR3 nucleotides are TGTGCCAGCAGTTACGGGTGGACCGGGGAGCTGTTTTTT.

The CDR3 DNA follows: TGTGCCATCAGCCCCCGCCGCACGCAAGCCACTGAAGCTTTCTTT. Its protein is CAISPRRTQATEAFF. The chain links TRBV10-3 to TRBJ1-1; D is unclear. The ends were cut back, 6 bases at V and 4 bases at J, with 18 bases in the middle. The CDR3 is made up of 15 amino acids. Per the germline V gene, CDR1 is ENHRY and CDR2 is SYGVKD.

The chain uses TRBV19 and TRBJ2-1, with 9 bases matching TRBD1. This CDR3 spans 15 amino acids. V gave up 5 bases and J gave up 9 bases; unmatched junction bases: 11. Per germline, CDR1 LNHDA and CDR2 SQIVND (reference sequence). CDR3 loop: CASSVSWDRAAEQFF. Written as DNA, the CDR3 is TGTGCCAGTAGTGTATCATGGGACAGGGCGGCTGAGCAGTTCTTC.

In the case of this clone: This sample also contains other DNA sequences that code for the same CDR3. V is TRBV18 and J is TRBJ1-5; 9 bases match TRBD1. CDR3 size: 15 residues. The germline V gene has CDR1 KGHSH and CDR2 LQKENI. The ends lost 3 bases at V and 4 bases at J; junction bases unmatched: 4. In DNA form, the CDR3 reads TGTGCCAGCTCACCTTCTGGACAGGGGAATCAGCCCCAGCATTTT. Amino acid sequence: CASSPSGQGNQPQHF.

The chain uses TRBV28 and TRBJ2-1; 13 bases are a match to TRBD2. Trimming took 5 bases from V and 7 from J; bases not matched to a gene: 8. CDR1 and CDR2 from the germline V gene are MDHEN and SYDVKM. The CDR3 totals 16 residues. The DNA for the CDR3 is TGTGCCAGCAGTGCCCAGACTAGCGGGAGGTTGAATGAGCAGTTCTTC. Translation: CASSAQTSGRLNEQFF.

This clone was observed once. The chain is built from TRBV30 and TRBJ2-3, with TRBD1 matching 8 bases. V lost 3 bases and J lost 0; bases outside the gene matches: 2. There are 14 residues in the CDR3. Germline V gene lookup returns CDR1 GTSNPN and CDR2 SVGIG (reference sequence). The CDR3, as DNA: TGTGCCTGGAGCAGGGGGCGAAGCACAGATACGCAGTATTTT. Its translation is CAWSRGRSTDTQYF.

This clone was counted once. The CDR3 loop reads CASSGEVGNFVVSNQPQHF. For the CDR3, the DNA is TGTGCCAGCTCAGGGGAAGTAGGTAATTTCGTTGTTAGCAATCAGCCCCAGCATTTT. This sequence joins TRBV18 and TRBJ1-5; D is unclear. CDR3 length: 19 residues. Germline assignment: CDR1 KGHSH and CDR2 LQKENI. V shed 5 bases and J shed 0 bases, with 23 bases lying between them.

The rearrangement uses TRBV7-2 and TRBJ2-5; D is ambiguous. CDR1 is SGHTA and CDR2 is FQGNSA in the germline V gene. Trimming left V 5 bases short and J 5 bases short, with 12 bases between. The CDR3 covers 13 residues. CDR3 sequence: CASSPERLETQYF. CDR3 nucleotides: TGTGCCAGCAGCCCGGAGAGGCTTGAGACCCAGTACTTC.

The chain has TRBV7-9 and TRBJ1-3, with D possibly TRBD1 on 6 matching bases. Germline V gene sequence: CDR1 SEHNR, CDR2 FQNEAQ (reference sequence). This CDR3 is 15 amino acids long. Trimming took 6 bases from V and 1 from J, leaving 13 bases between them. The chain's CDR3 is CASRPKGGSGNTIYF. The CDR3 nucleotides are TGTGCCAGCAGACCAAAGGGGGGTTCTGGAAACACCATATATTTT.

Written as DNA, the CDR3 is TGTGCCAGCAGCTTTAATTTAAGGGATACGAATACGCAGTATTTT. It codes for CASSFNLRDTNTQYF. The V call is TRBV7-9, the J call TRBJ2-3; no definite D call. This CDR3 comprises 15 residues. V dropped 3 bases and J dropped 7 bases, with 17 bases sitting between them. In germline, CDR1 is SEHNR, CDR2 FQNEAQ (reference sequence).

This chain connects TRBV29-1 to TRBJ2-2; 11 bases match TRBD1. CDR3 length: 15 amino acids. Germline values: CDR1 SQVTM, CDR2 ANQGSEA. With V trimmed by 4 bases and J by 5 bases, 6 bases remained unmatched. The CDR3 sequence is CSVADRGRATGELFF. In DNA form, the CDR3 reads TGCAGCGTTGCGGACAGGGGGCGAGCGACCGGGGAGCTGTTTTTT.

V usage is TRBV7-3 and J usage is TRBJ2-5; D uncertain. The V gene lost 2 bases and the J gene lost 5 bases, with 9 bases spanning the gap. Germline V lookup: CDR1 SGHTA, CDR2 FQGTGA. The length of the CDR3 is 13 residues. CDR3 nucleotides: TGTGCCAGCAGCTTACAGGTAAGCGAGACCCAGTACTTC. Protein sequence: CASSLQVSETQYF.

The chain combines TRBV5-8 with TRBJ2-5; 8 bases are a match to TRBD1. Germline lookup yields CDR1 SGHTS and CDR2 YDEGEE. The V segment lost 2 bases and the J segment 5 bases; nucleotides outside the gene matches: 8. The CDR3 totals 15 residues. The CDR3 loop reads CASSFTGGQRETQYF. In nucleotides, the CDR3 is TGTGCCAGCAGCTTCACAGGGGGGCAGCGGGAGACCCAGTACTTC.

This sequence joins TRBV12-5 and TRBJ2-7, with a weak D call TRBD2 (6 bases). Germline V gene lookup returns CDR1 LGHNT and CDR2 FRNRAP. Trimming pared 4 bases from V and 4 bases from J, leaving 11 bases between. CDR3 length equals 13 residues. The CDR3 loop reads CASGSSGTYEQYF. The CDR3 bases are TGTGCTAGTGGTTCGTCCGGGACTTACGAGCAGTACTTC.

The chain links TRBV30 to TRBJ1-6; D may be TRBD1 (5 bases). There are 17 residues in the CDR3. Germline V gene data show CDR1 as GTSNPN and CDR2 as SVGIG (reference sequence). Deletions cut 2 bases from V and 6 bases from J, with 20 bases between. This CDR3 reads CAWSLGRRQGSNSPLHF. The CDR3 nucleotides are TGTGCCTGGAGTCTCGGTCGCCGGCAGGGAAGTAATTCACCCCTCCACTTT. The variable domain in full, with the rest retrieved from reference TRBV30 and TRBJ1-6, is SQTIHQWPATLVQPVGSPLSLECTVEGTSNPNLYWYRQAAGRGLQLLFYSVGIGQISSEVPQNLSASRPQDRQFILSSKKLLLSDSGFYLCAWSLGRRQGSNSPLHFGNGTRLTVT.

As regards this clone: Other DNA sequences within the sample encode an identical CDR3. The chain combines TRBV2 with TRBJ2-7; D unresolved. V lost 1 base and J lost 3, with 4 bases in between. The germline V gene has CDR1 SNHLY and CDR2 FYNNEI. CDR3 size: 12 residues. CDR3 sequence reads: CASSEGSYEQYF. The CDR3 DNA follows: TGTGCCAGCAGTGAAGGAAGCTACGAGCAGTACTTC.

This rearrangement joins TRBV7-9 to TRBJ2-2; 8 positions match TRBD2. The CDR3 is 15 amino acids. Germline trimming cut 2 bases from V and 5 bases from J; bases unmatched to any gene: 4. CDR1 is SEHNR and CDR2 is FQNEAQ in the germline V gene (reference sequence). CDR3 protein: CASSLWLAGTGELFF. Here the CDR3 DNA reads TGTGCCAGCAGCTTATGGCTAGCGGGTACCGGGGAGCTGTTTTTT.

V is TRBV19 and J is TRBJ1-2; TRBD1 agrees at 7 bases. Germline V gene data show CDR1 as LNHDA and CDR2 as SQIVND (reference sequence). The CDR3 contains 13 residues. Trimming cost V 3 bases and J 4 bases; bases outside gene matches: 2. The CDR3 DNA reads TGTGCCAGTAGTATTGGACAGGCCTATGGCTACACCTTC. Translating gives CASSIGQAYGYTF.

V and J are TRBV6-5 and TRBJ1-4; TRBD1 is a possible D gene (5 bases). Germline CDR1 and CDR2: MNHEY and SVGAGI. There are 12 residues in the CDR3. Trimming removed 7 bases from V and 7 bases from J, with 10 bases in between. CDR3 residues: CASTTGGEKLFF. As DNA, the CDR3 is TGTGCCAGCACCACAGGAGGTGAAAAACTGTTTTTT.

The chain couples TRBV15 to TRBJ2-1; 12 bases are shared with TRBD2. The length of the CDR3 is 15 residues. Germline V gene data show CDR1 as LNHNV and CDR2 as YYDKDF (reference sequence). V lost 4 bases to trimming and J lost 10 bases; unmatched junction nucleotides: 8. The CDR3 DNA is TGTGCCACCAGCACGCGGCTAGCGGGAGGGGGGGAGCAGTTCTTC. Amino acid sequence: CATSTRLAGGGEQFF.

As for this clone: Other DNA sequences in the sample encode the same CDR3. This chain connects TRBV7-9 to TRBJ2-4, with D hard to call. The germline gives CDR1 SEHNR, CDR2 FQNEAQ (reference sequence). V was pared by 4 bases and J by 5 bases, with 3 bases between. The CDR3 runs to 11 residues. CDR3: CASSSENIQYF. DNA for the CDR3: TGTGCCAGCAGCTCTGAAAACATTCAGTACTTC. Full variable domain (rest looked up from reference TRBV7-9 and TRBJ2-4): DTGVSQNPRHKITKRGQNVTFRCDPISEHNRLYWYRQTLGQGPEFLTYFQNEAQLEKSRLLSDRFSAERPKGSFSTLEIQRTEQGDSAMYLCASSSENIQYFGAGTRLSVL.

The DNA of the CDR3 is TGTGCCAGCAGCATCGGACTAGCGGGAGGGACACAAGAGACCCAGTACTTC. Its translation: CASSIGLAGGTQETQYF. V usage is TRBV7-7 and J usage is TRBJ2-5; 15 bases match TRBD2. V gave up 5 bases and J gave up 2 bases; unmatched junction bases: 6. The CDR3 totals 17 residues. CDR1 and CDR2 from the germline V gene are SSHAT and FNYEAQ (reference sequence). Complete variable domain (other parts from reference TRBV7-7 and TRBJ2-5): GAGVSQSPRYKVTKRGQDVTLRCDPISSHATLYWYQQALGQGPEFLTYFNYEAQPDKSGLPSDRFSAERPEGSISTLTIQRTEQRDSAMYRCASSIGLAGGTQETQYFGPGTRLLVL.

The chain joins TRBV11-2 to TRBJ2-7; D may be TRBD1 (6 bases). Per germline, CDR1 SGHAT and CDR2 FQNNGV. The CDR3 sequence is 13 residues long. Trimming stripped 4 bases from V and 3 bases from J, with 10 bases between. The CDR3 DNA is TGTGCCAGCAGCTCCGGACAGAACTACGAGCAGTACTTC. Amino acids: CASSSGQNYEQYF.

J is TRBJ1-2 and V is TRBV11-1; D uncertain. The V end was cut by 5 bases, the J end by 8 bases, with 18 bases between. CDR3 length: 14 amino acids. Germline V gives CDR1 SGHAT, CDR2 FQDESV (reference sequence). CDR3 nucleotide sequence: TGTGCCAGCAGCAGTGCACGGGCGGATGGGGGCTACACCTTC. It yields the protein CASSSARADGGYTF.

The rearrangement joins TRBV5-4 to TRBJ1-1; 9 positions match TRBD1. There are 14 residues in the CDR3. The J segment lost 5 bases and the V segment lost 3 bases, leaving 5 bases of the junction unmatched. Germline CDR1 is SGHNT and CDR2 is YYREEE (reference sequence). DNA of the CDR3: TGTGCCAGCAGCTCGGACAGGGGCTGGACTGAAGCTTTCTTT. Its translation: CASSSDRGWTEAFF.

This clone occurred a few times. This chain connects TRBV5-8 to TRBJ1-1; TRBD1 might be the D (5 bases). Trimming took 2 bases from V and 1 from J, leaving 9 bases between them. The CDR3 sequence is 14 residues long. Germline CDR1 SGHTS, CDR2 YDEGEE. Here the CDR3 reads CASSLQVSNTEAFF. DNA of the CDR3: TGTGCCAGCAGCTTACAGGTCTCGAACACTGAAGCTTTCTTT.